Presented here are 32 T cell receptor beta chains from one specimen sequenced in a study of long-term antiretroviral therapy in people with HIV. Survey-level resolution applied to immunoSEQ assay v3.0. The data were produced by immunoSEQ multiplex PCR, yet TCRdb's version contains in-frame clones alone and is incomplete. The table shows some 31,000 clones, with about 96% occurring only once. The sample consisted of unsorted PBMCs, taken 5.3 years after starting antiretroviral therapy. The receptors stem from a man aged 30-40 years with HIV.

The chain is built from TRBV6-1 and TRBJ1-2; D is unresolved. The CDR3 is 14 residues long. V shed 0 bases and J shed 4 bases, with 9 bases lying between them. In germline, CDR1 is MNHNS, CDR2 SASEGT. DNA of the CDR3: TGTGCCAGCAGTGAAGCGGGAGGCGGCTATGGCTACACCTTC. This encodes CASSEAGGGYGYTF.

V gene TRBV9 combines with J gene TRBJ1-2; TRBD1 might be the D (5 bases). CDR1 SGDLS and CDR2 YYNGEE come from the germline V gene. The CDR3 is 13 residues long. V was clipped by 0 bases and J by 3 bases, with 6 bases between them. CDR3 amino acids: CASSVGGDYGYTF. CDR3 sequence (DNA): TGTGCCAGCAGCGTAGGGGGGGACTATGGCTACACCTTC.

The chain links TRBV7-9 to TRBJ2-1, with D maybe TRBD2 (5 bases). V shed 2 bases and J shed 0 bases, with 11 bases lying between them. This CDR3 is 16 amino acids long. Germline lookup yields CDR1 SEHNR and CDR2 FQNEAQ (reference sequence). This chain's CDR3 is CASSLFGEPSYNEQFF. In DNA, the CDR3 is TGTGCCAGCAGCTTATTCGGGGAACCCTCCTACAATGAGCAGTTCTTC.

The J gene is TRBJ2-1, the V gene TRBV7-9, with 10 bases fitting TRBD1. CDR1 and CDR2 from the germline V gene are SEHNR and FQNEAQ (reference sequence). J was trimmed by 0 bases and V by 5 bases; bases with no gene match: 1. This CDR3 has 15 residues. The CDR3 nucleotides read TGTGCCAGCAGCCGACAGGGGGCCTCCTACAATGAGCAGTTCTTC. Translation: CASSRQGASYNEQFF.

The chain links TRBV7-9 to TRBJ1-4; D is unclear. Germline loops: CDR1 SEHNR, CDR2 FQNEAQ (reference sequence). The CDR3 sequence is 13 residues long. V lost 3 bases to trimming and J lost 7 bases, with 9 bases between them. The CDR3 DNA follows: TGTGCCAGCAGCTTTGGACGAAGTGAAAAACTGTTTTTT. Residues: CASSFGRSEKLFF.

In this sample, this clone turned up once. This chain connects TRBV4-1 to TRBJ2-5; 7 positions match TRBD2. Trimming took 4 bases from V and 4 from J; bases not matched to a gene: 9. The V gene's germline CDR1 is MGHRA and CDR2 YSYEKL. This CDR3 is built from 15 residues. Here the CDR3 DNA reads TGCGCCAGCAGCCCGATGACTAGCCAGGGAGAGACCCAGTACTTC. It encodes CASSPMTSQGETQYF.

The rearrangement uses TRBV6-1 and TRBJ1-2; D call uncertain. Between the trimmed V and J ends, which lost 5 bases and 7 bases, there was a span of 17 bases. In germline, CDR1 is MNHNS, CDR2 SASEGT. The CDR3 runs to 14 residues. CDR3 sequence (DNA): TGTGCCAGCAGTACGTTAAAGTCGGCCGGTGGCTACACCTTC. Translating it yields CASSTLKSAGGYTF.

The chain uses TRBV6-5 and TRBJ2-3, with 7 bases that match TRBD2. Per the germline V gene, CDR1 is MNHEY and CDR2 is SVGAGI. This CDR3 spans 15 amino acids. V gave up 6 bases and J gave up 3 bases; unmatched junction bases: 9. The CDR3 here is CASSPTGGVTDTQYF. DNA of the CDR3: TGTGCCAGCAGCCCCACGGGGGGAGTGACAGATACGCAGTATTTT.

Only a few counts were recorded for this clone. The DNA for the CDR3 is TGCAGCGGACTCATACAAGAGACCCAGTACTTC. It translates to CSGLIQETQYF. The V and J genes are TRBV29-1 and TRBJ2-5; the D is unclear. The CDR3 has 11 amino acids. Germline CDR1 SQVTM, CDR2 ANQGSEA. V was shortened by 7 bases and J by 2 bases, with 8 bases between the two germline ends.

This clone is a singleton in its sample. This chain connects TRBV27 to TRBJ2-7; 8 bases match TRBD2. The trim removed 6 bases at V and 1 base at J, leaving 11 bases unmatched. Germline CDR1 reads MNHEY; CDR2 reads SMNVEV (reference sequence). This CDR3 region has 16 residues. CDR3 nucleotide sequence: TGTGCCAGCAGGGGGCAGCGGGAGTCCGTATCCTACGAGCAGTACTTC. Amino acid sequence: CASRGQRESVSYEQYF.

V is TRBV27 and J is TRBJ2-7; TRBD2 matches 7 bases. The germline gives CDR1 MNHEY, CDR2 SMNVEV (reference sequence). CDR3 length: 14 amino acids. Trimming cost V 5 bases and J 2 bases; bases outside gene matches: 6. CDR3 loop: CASSLGLGAYEQYF. The DNA of the CDR3 is TGTGCCAGCAGTCTCGGACTAGGAGCCTACGAGCAGTACTTC.

DNA of the CDR3: TGTGCCAGCAGTGAAGGGGGAGGATATTCTTCACCCCTCCACTTT. This codes for CASSEGGGYSSPLHF. The V gene is TRBV2, the J gene TRBJ1-6, with D unresolved. The CDR3 extends over 15 amino acids. Germline V gene sequence: CDR1 SNHLY, CDR2 FYNNEI. V was cut by 1 base and J by 9 bases, with 13 bases left in between.

This clone was seen a single time. The chain employs TRBV27 and TRBJ1-2; D is unclear. The CDR3 is 13 amino acids. Germline lookup yields CDR1 MNHEY and CDR2 SMNVEV (reference sequence). V was cut by 6 bases and J by 8 bases, with 16 bases left in between. The CDR3 nucleotides read TGTGCCAGCAGGGACCGGGGTGCTAGGGGCTACACCTTC. This gives the protein CASRDRGARGYTF.

With respect to this clone: Other DNA sequences in this sample translate to the same CDR3. The chain is built from TRBV5-1 and TRBJ1-3; TRBD1 might be the D (5 bases). Germline CDR1 and CDR2: SGHRS and YFSETQ. The length of the CDR3 is 14 residues. Between the trimmed V and J ends, which lost 1 base and 2 bases, there was a span of 7 bases. The DNA for the CDR3 is TGCGCCAGCAGCTTGTCAGGGACTGGAAACACCATATATTTT. Translation: CASSLSGTGNTIYF.

The rearrangement uses TRBV30 and TRBJ2-2, with no clear D. This CDR3 region has 13 residues. Germline CDR1 is GTSNPN and CDR2 is SVGIG (reference sequence). V was clipped by 0 bases and J by 4 bases, with 6 bases between them. For the CDR3, the DNA is TGTGCCTGGAGTGTACTCGGCACCGGGGAGCTGTTTTTT. Protein sequence: CAWSVLGTGELFF.

The V call is TRBV2, the J call TRBJ1-2; TRBD1 is a possible D gene (6 bases). CDR3 length equals 14 residues. V was trimmed by 6 bases and J by 3 bases, leaving 14 bases between them. Germline lookup yields CDR1 SNHLY and CDR2 FYNNEI. The CDR3 coding sequence is TGTGCCAGCAGCTTGGACAGAACTTACTATGGCTACACCTTC. Translated: CASSLDRTYYGYTF.

This clone was recorded only once. The genes are TRBV19 and TRBJ1-2, with 8 bases fitting TRBD1. The germline V gene has CDR1 LNHDA and CDR2 SQIVND (reference sequence). The CDR3 totals 13 residues. Trimming removed 10 bases from V and 5 bases from J; junction bases left unmatched: 9. CDR3 loop: CATSQGAKYGYTF. The CDR3 nucleotides read TGTGCCACCTCGCAGGGGGCAAAGTATGGCTACACCTTC.

This chain links TRBV29-1 with TRBJ2-1, with 9 bases lining up with TRBD2. This CDR3 comprises 16 residues. V shed 1 base and J 7 bases; nucleotides not matched to a gene: 11. Germline CDR1 reads SQVTM; CDR2 reads ANQGSEA. The CDR3 reads CSVEAPKREVLNEQFF. CDR3 DNA sequence: TGCAGCGTTGAAGCCCCCAAGCGGGAGGTCTTAAATGAGCAGTTCTTC.

V gene TRBV7-2 combines with J gene TRBJ2-1, with TRBD2 identical over 7 bases. Germline V gene sequence: CDR1 SGHTA, CDR2 FQGNSA. Trimming at V came to 4 bases and at J to 1 base, leaving 4 bases not matched to a gene. This CDR3 contains 15 residues. The CDR3 DNA reads TGTGCCAGCAGCTCCCTAGCGGATTCCTACAATGAGCAGTTCTTC. Protein product: CASSSLADSYNEQFF.

This chain links TRBV4-3 with TRBJ2-2; TRBD2 matches at 8 bases. CDR1 and CDR2 from the germline V gene are LGHNA and YSLEER. This CDR3 contains 16 residues. V lost 0 bases and J lost 6; bases outside the gene matches: 6. The CDR3 DNA follows: TGCGCCAGCAGCCAAGAGTGGCGGGAGGCTCCCGGGGAGCTGTTTTTT. It translates to CASSQEWREAPGELFF.

The chain carries TRBV30 and TRBJ1-6; weak D call: TRBD1 (6 bases). Germline V CDR1 and CDR2: GTSNPN, SVGIG (reference sequence). The CDR3 contains 13 residues. The V end lost 4 bases, the J end lost 14 bases, and 18 bases lay between the germline ends. The CDR3 bases are TGTGCCTGGACTAATGATTGGGGGGCCACCCTCCACTTT. Its translation: CAWTNDWGATLHF.

J is TRBJ1-5 and V is TRBV27, with D hard to call. The CDR3 spans 13 residues. Germline CDR1 and CDR2: MNHEY and SMNVEV (reference sequence). The V gene lost 3 bases and the J gene lost 9 bases, with 12 bases spanning the gap. The CDR3, as DNA: TGTGCCAGCAGTTTCGGCCACTTGGGGCCCCAGCATTTT. Translating gives CASSFGHLGPQHF.

The genes are TRBV6-1 and TRBJ2-4; D is uncertain. CDR3 size: 14 residues. Trimming took 8 bases from V and 0 from J, leaving 11 bases between them. In germline, CDR1 is MNHNS, CDR2 SASEGT. DNA of the CDR3: TGTGCCAGCCGAGAGGCCCTAGCCAAAAACATTCAGTACTTC. Its protein product is CASREALAKNIQYF.

This clone was counted a single time. This chain uses TRBV27 with TRBJ1-6; D is undetermined. Germline V lookup: CDR1 MNHEY, CDR2 SMNVEV (reference sequence). The CDR3 has 15 amino acids. V lost 2 bases to trimming and J lost 6 bases, with 11 bases between them. As DNA, the CDR3 is TGTGCCAGCAGTTTAATTTCTGGGTTTAATTCACCCCTCCACTTT. Its protein is CASSLISGFNSPLHF.

The chain couples TRBV2 to TRBJ1-5, with 8 bases matching TRBD1. Trimming removed 4 bases from V and 6 bases from J; junction bases left unmatched: 2. Germline V gene sequence: CDR1 SNHLY, CDR2 FYNNEI. This CDR3 spans 13 amino acids. The CDR3: CASSGQGTQPQHF. CDR3 in DNA: TGTGCCAGCAGTGGACAGGGGACTCAGCCCCAGCATTTT.

About this clone: In the same sample, other DNA sequences code for this CDR3. J is TRBJ2-7 and V is TRBV7-9; D remains unclear. Germline loops: CDR1 SEHNR, CDR2 FQNEAQ (reference sequence). This CDR3 has 11 amino acids. V lost 6 bases to trimming and J lost 4 bases, with 7 bases between them. This CDR3 is CASSLRYEQYF. As DNA, the CDR3 is TGTGCCAGCAGTCTCAGGTACGAGCAGTACTTC.

The J gene is TRBJ2-1, the V gene TRBV6-4; no reliable D call. CDR3 length: 13 amino acids. Per the germline V gene, CDR1 is MRHNA and CDR2 is SNTAGT. The germline V and J ends were trimmed by 6 bases and 4 bases, with 10 bases remaining between them. CDR3 protein: CASSPDQYNEQFF. In DNA, the CDR3 is TGTGCCAGCAGCCCTGACCAGTACAATGAGCAGTTCTTC.

The chain employs TRBV29-1 and TRBJ2-3; D is unclear. The CDR3 is made up of 11 amino acids. Deletions cut 6 bases from V and 6 bases from J, with 10 bases between. Germline V gives CDR1 SQVTM, CDR2 ANQGSEA. The CDR3 loop is CSVGNGDTQYF. The CDR3 coding sequence is TGCAGCGTGGGAAACGGGGATACGCAGTATTTT.

The chain links TRBV10-3 to TRBJ2-1, with D hard to call. Germline values: CDR1 ENHRY, CDR2 SYGVKD. Trimming stripped 0 bases from V and 3 bases from J, with 0 bases between. The CDR3 has 12 residues. The CDR3 DNA reads TGTGCCATCAGTGAGTCCTACAATGAGCAGTTCTTC. This gives the protein CAISESYNEQFF.

This clone has only one observation. The gene calls are TRBV27 and TRBJ2-7; no clear D gene. Trimming left V 2 bases short and J 3 bases short, with 8 bases between. This CDR3 spans 13 amino acids. The germline V gene has CDR1 MNHEY and CDR2 SMNVEV (reference sequence). CDR3 region: CASSLRHYYEQYF. CDR3 DNA sequence: TGTGCCAGCAGTTTAAGACACTACTACGAGCAGTACTTC.

The V call is TRBV6-1, the J call TRBJ2-1, with D unclear. The CDR3 runs 13 residues. V shed 2 bases and J shed 7 bases, with 9 bases lying between them. CDR1 and CDR2 from the germline V gene are MNHNS and SASEGT. This CDR3 reads CASSELLLNEQFF. CDR3 sequence (DNA): TGTGCCAGCAGTGAATTGCTGCTGAATGAGCAGTTCTTC.

This clone occurred once. V is TRBV29-1 and J is TRBJ2-7; D perhaps matches TRBD2 (6 bases). This CDR3 region has 12 residues. V lost 5 bases and J 4 bases, leaving 12 bases between the germline ends. The V gene's germline CDR1 is SQVTM and CDR2 ANQGSEA. The CDR3 loop is CSVQRESYEQYF. CDR3 nucleotide sequence: TGCAGCGTTCAACGGGAGTCGTACGAGCAGTACTTC.